These 8 T cell receptor beta chains share one sample of origin, sequenced in a study of cytomegalovirus exposure and HLA in healthy donors. It was with 60 Vbeta and 13 Jbeta primers that the PCR ran. Method: immunoSEQ multiplex PCR; TCRdb's copy keeps in-frame clones and lacks some. The sample records around 200,000 clones, 77% being singletons. The sample was PBMCs. The receptors were sampled from a woman aged 55-69 years in good health and CMV-seropositive.

V is TRBV30 and J is TRBJ1-5; 8 bases agree with TRBD1. The CDR3 totals 15 residues. V shed 0 bases, J shed 5 bases, and the junction held 6 bases outside the gene matches. Germline V gene data show CDR1 as GTSNPN and CDR2 as SVGIG (reference sequence). The CDR3 nucleotides are TGTGCCTGGAGTGTAGCGACAGGGGATTATCAGCCCCAGCATTTT. Protein product: CAWSVATGDYQPQHF. Looking up the rest from reference TRBV30 and TRBJ1-5 gives the full variable domain: SQTIHQWPATLVQPVGSPLSLECTVEGTSNPNLYWYRQAAGRGLQLLFYSVGIGQISSEVPQNLSASRPQDRQFILSSKKLLLSDSGFYLCAWSVATGDYQPQHFGDGTRLSIL.

The chain recombines TRBV29-1 with TRBJ2-3; no definite D call. Germline CDR1 SQVTM, CDR2 ANQGSEA. This CDR3 has 13 residues. V lost 4 bases and J 1 base, leaving 9 bases between the germline ends. The chain's CDR3 is CSVVGFRTDTQYF. CDR3 in DNA: TGCAGCGTTGTGGGCTTTCGCACAGATACGCAGTATTTT.

The rearrangement joins TRBV6-5 to TRBJ1-1; D gene ambiguous. Trimming took 5 bases from V and 1 from J, leaving 8 bases between them. This CDR3 spans 13 amino acids. Germline V gene data show CDR1 as MNHEY and CDR2 as SVGAGI. CDR3: CASSTRQNTEAFF. In DNA form, the CDR3 reads TGTGCCAGCAGTACCCGACAGAACACTGAAGCTTTCTTT.

The chain recombines TRBV27 with TRBJ1-2; a possible D gene is TRBD1 (5 bases). The germline V gene has CDR1 MNHEY and CDR2 SMNVEV (reference sequence). This CDR3 comprises 15 residues. V was pared by 3 bases and J by 1 base, with 12 bases between. The chain's CDR3 is CASSFSPGNNYGYTF. The CDR3 nucleotides read TGTGCCAGCAGTTTTAGTCCAGGGAATAACTATGGCTACACCTTC.

This clone was counted a single time. The CDR3 region has the DNA TGTGCCAGCAGCCCTAAATACTATGGCTACACCTTC. Its protein product is CASSPKYYGYTF. The rearrangement uses TRBV28 and TRBJ1-2; D uncertain. This CDR3 is 12 amino acids long. In germline, CDR1 is MDHEN, CDR2 SYDVKM. Trimming cost V 6 bases and J 3 bases, with 8 bases left between them.

The chain combines TRBV6-1 with TRBJ2-2, with D maybe TRBD2 (6 bases). The CDR3 extends over 16 amino acids. CDR1 MNHNS and CDR2 SASEGT come from the germline V gene. V lost 2 bases and J 1 base, leaving 11 bases between the germline ends. The CDR3 DNA reads as TGTGCCAGCAGTGAAAGGAGGGGCAGGAACACCGGGGAGCTGTTTTTT. Protein product: CASSERRGRNTGELFF.

This sequence joins TRBV5-1 and TRBJ2-1, with 10 bases aligning to TRBD2. V lost 3 bases and J lost 0; bases outside the gene matches: 9. Germline loops: CDR1 SGHRS, CDR2 YFSETQ. The length of the CDR3 is 18 residues. The CDR3 DNA reads as TGCGCCAGCAGCTATCTAGCGGGGGCGTTTAGCTCCTACAATGAGCAGTTCTTC. This codes for CASSYLAGAFSSYNEQFF.

The rearrangement uses TRBV6-5 and TRBJ1-2, with D possibly matching TRBD1 (6 bases). V was pared by 2 bases and J by 7 bases, with 17 bases between. From germline, CDR1 is MNHEY and CDR2 SVGAGI. The CDR3 is 15 residues long. This CDR3 reads CASSYKSRDIFGYTF. For the CDR3, the DNA is TGTGCCAGCAGTTACAAGTCCCGGGACATTTTTGGCTACACCTTC.